Listed here is a single TCR beta chain. TCRdb's table, derived via immunoSEQ multiplex PCR, lists solely in-frame clones and lacks some. The sample lists fewer than 95,000 clones; approximately 94% were seen once. These data belong to a study of technical replicates of blood from a handful of donors. The CDR3 consists of 18 residues. The germline V and J ends were trimmed by 1 base and 2 bases, with 19 bases remaining between them. Germline CDR1 SGHAT, CDR2 FQNNGV. The chain recombines TRBV11-2 with TRBJ2-3; weak D call: TRBD2 (5 bases). Sequencing used T cells isolated from PBMCs. The receptor was derived from a human donor in good health. The DNA for the CDR3 is TGTGCCAGCAGCTTAGGGCAGCTAGCCGACTTTTACACAGATACGCAGTATTTT. It yields the protein CASSLGQLADFYTDTQYF. Based on the CDR3 plus reference TRBV11-2 and TRBJ2-3, the full variable domain is EAGVAQSPRYKIIEKRQSVAFWCNPISGHATLYWYQQILGQGPKLLIQFQNNGVVDDSQLPKDRFSAERLKGVDSTLKIQPAKLEDSAVYLCASSLGQLADFYTDTQYFGPGTRLTVL.